The entry below gives a single T cell receptor (beta chain) sequence along with its context. Its specificity is not known. A junction boundary mismatches the germline segment, possibly from a read error. A second PCR, run for about 6 to 11 cycles, used a sample-barcoded 5' primer plus a J-beta primer mix. The template-switch adaptor, which had 12 random nucleotides, put a tag on each cDNA molecule. One entry per CDR3 protein, called by TCRdb with MiXCR from the 5' RACE reads. The sample carries approximately 1.5 million distinct CDR3 sequences, roughly two fifths recorded once. The sample is drawn from a study of blood T cells in healthy people across ages. Findings of the study overall: Changes in expanded clonotypes were possibly confounded, as the CMV status of donors was unknown. Strongly correlated with naive T cell percentage was TCR beta diversity.

The donors, healthy Caucasians from Russia, were aged roughly 6 to 90. This CDR3 has 14 residues. The germline V gene has CDR1 LGHNA and CDR2 YNFKEQ. The chain couples TRBV4-2 to TRBJ1-5; D uncertain. The sequence derives from a woman under 30 in good health. The sample taken for sequencing was blood. DNA of the CDR3: TGTGCCAGCAGCGACGAATTTAGCAGGTGGCCCAAGCATTTT. It translates to CASSDEFSRWPKHF.